This TCR beta chain was sequenced in a study of control samples from healthy donors and cancer patients (dated by TCRdb to about 2020). Relative to germline, V is 5 bases shorter and J is 1 base shorter, with 5 bases between their ends. The CDR3 numbers 12 residues from cysteine through phenylalanine. Only the CDR3 region is kept as DNA, spanning 36 bases read in frame from base 1. The method was the immunoSEQ multiplex PCR assay. Drawn from immuneACCESS, this table holds only the in-frame rearrangements with V and J called that TCRdb kept. Clones are partly lost; checked studies trace under half to an unresolved V gene and leave the rest unexplained. Recorded for this sample are under 95,000 clones; 90% to 95% of them occurred a single time. The top ten clonotypes cover around 0.95% of the sample. To note about this clone: The target of this receptor is not known. Nothing much larger sits one base from this clone, and base qualities are not available.

The sequenced sample consisted of blood. The rearrangement joined TRBV12-3 or TRBV12-4 to TRBJ1-1, with no D gene named confidently. This receptor was obtained from a woman aged 25 to 39 in good health. The CDR3 reads CASSPRNTEAFF. The DNA is TGTGCCAGCAGTCCAAGGAACACTGAAGCTTTCTTT.